This T cell receptor beta chain derives from a study of blood T cell repertoires in COVID-19. Trimming shortened V by 1 base and J by 0 bases, and 7 bases separated the two germline ends. CDR1 is GTSNPN and CDR2 is SVGIG in the germline V gene (reference sequence). The CDR3 has 14 amino acids. The table came from immunoSEQ multiplex PCR; TCRdb's copy has only in-frame clones and leaves some out. The sample includes just over 150,000 clones, 75% to 85% of them seen just once. The V call is TRBV30, the J call TRBJ1-3; possible D gene TRBD1, 6 bases. The receptor was derived from a woman in her forties or fifties with acute or convalescent COVID-19. The material sequenced was peripheral blood. The CDR3 DNA follows: TGTGCCTGGAGTGCAGGGGTCTCTGGAAACACCATATATTTT. Its translation is CAWSAGVSGNTIYF.